The clone carrying this T cell receptor (beta chain) occurred many times. No antigen is known for it. Germline values: CDR1 KGHSH, CDR2 LQKENI. This CDR3 is built from 14 residues. J gave up 1 base and V 6 bases, and 5 bases lay outside the gene matches. This sample was included in a study of beta chain features in type 1 diabetes. Whole-study results and caveats: A moderate, significant TCRB CDR3 shortening appeared in type 1 diabetes across four CD4+ subsets. A closer apparent resemblance between naive, central memory and Treg TCRB repertoires was seen in patients than in healthy donors.

One heparinised blood draw, averaging around 0.12 L, came from each donor. CD45RO/CCR7/CD25/CD127/CD95/CD27 staining was used to isolate CD4+ naive, central memory, regulatory and stem cell-like memory cells by sorting. Investigators reverse transcribed all isolated RNA, so they sequenced expressed TCRB transcripts. Some clones are missing from TCRdb's copy, which holds only in-frame ones; the method was immunoSEQ multiplex PCR. The table shows roughly 150,000 clones, with 11% occurring only once. Sequenced sample: central memory CD4+ T cells from blood. This sequence was found in a man aged 18 to 35 in good health. This chain connects TRBV18 to TRBJ2-5; 7 bases align to TRBD2. In DNA form, the CDR3 reads TGTGCCAGCTCTCCGGGACTATCCCAAGAGACCCAGTACTTC. Residues: CASSPGLSQETQYF.